A selection of T cell receptor beta chains follows, all from one sample in a study of blood T cells in healthy people across ages. In TCRdb, the 5' RACE reads were re-called with MiXCR into one record per CDR3 protein. In the table there are over a million distinct CDR3 sequences, approximately 43% of which are singletons. Sequencing was performed on blood. These receptors were collected from a woman between 18 and 29 years old in good health. Both conserved end residues are part of each CDR3. D genes are given only for firm matches. Size is omitted from some rows. Given values are once, few, many or a class for expanded clones.

v_call: TRBV7-6
j_call: TRBJ2-7
d_call: -
clone_size: few
cdr3_aa: CASSLAGTRNEQYF
cdr3_nt: TGTGCCAGCAGCTTAGCGGGGACACGTAACGAGCAGTACTTC

v_call: TRBV10-3
j_call: TRBJ1-2
d_call: -
clone_size: -
cdr3_aa: CAISGLPTNYGYTF
cdr3_nt: TGTGCCATCAGTGGGCTACCAACCAACTATGGCTACACCTTC

v_call: TRBV4-3
j_call: TRBJ2-2
d_call: TRBD1
clone_size: few
cdr3_aa: CASSRESGGVPGELFF
cdr3_nt: TGCGCCAGCAGCCGAGAATCAGGGGGCGTCCCCGGGGAGCTGTTTTTT

v_call: TRBV4-3
j_call: TRBJ2-3
d_call: -
clone_size: -
cdr3_aa: CASSRVAGDTQYF
cdr3_nt: TGCGCCAGCAGCCGAGTGGCGGGAGATACGCAGTATTTT

v_call: TRBV6-2/TRBV6-3
j_call: TRBJ1-6
d_call: -
clone_size: few
cdr3_aa: CASRSGELSWSPLHF
cdr3_nt: TGTGCCAGCAGGTCCGGGGAGTTGAGTTGGTCACCCCTCCACTTT

v_call: TRBV7-9
j_call: TRBJ2-7
d_call: -
clone_size: -
cdr3_aa: CASSPGTMAYEQYF
cdr3_nt: TGTGCCAGCAGCCCTGGGACGATGGCCTACGAGCAGTACTTC

v_call: TRBV11-2
j_call: TRBJ2-5
d_call: -
clone_size: few
cdr3_aa: CASSSWGGMTYQETQYF
cdr3_nt: TGTGCCAGCAGCTCCTGGGGAGGAATGACGTACCAAGAGACCCAGTACTTC

v_call: TRBV29-1
j_call: TRBJ2-7
d_call: TRBD1
clone_size: -
cdr3_aa: CGVIFRDRGYEQYF
cdr3_nt: TGCGGCGTTATCTTCCGGGACAGAGGCTACGAGCAGTACTTC

v_call: TRBV4-2
j_call: TRBJ2-1
d_call: -
clone_size: -
cdr3_aa: CASSRDIGQFF
cdr3_nt: TGTGCCAGCAGCCGGGACATTGGGCAGTTCTTC

v_call: TRBV7-2
j_call: TRBJ2-1
d_call: TRBD2
clone_size: many
cdr3_aa: CASSFTSGGKGEQFF
cdr3_nt: TGTGCCAGCAGCTTTACTAGCGGGGGGAAGGGTGAGCAGTTCTTC

v_call: TRBV25-1
j_call: TRBJ1-6
d_call: -
clone_size: -
cdr3_aa: CASSEFLGYNSPLHF
cdr3_nt: TGTGCCAGCAGTGAATTTCTAGGATATAATTCACCCCTCCACTTT

v_call: TRBV4-1
j_call: TRBJ2-7
d_call: -
clone_size: -
cdr3_aa: CASSPPNPTAGREQYF
cdr3_nt: TGCGCCAGCAGCCCCCCGAACCCGACTGCAGGGCGCGAGCAGTACTTC

v_call: TRBV6-5
j_call: TRBJ1-2
d_call: -
clone_size: -
cdr3_aa: CASSYSVRDDYGYTF
cdr3_nt: TGTGCCAGCAGTTACTCTGTCAGGGATGACTATGGCTACACCTTC

v_call: TRBV2
j_call: TRBJ2-3
d_call: -
clone_size: -
cdr3_aa: CASSVGRPDTQYF
cdr3_nt: TGTGCCAGCAGTGTCGGCAGGCCAGATACGCAGTATTTT

v_call: TRBV11-2
j_call: TRBJ2-1
d_call: -
clone_size: -
cdr3_aa: CASSLAGTALLSSYNEQFF
cdr3_nt: TGTGCCAGCAGCTTGGCCGGGACTGCCCTCCTAAGCTCCTACAATGAGCAGTTCTTC

v_call: TRBV28
j_call: TRBJ2-1
d_call: -
clone_size: -
cdr3_aa: CASNPGVSGNNEQFF
cdr3_nt: TGTGCCAGCAACCCAGGGGTGAGCGGGAACAATGAGCAGTTCTTC

v_call: TRBV20-1
j_call: TRBJ2-7
d_call: -
clone_size: -
cdr3_aa: CSARDSPYNEQYF
cdr3_nt: TGCAGTGCTCGGGACTCCCCCTACAATGAGCAGTACTTC

v_call: TRBV20-1
j_call: TRBJ2-7
d_call: TRBD2
clone_size: -
cdr3_aa: CSATNSGRSSYEQYF
cdr3_nt: TGCAGTGCTACAAATAGCGGGAGGTCGTCGTACGAGCAGTACTTC

v_call: TRBV4-3
j_call: TRBJ1-1
d_call: -
clone_size: -
cdr3_aa: CASSQGVNGLEAFF
cdr3_nt: TGCGCCAGCAGCCAAGGTGTTAATGGACTCGAAGCTTTCTTT

v_call: TRBV7-2
j_call: TRBJ2-1
d_call: -
clone_size: few
cdr3_aa: CASSYLAHEQFF
cdr3_nt: TGTGCCAGCAGCTACCTAGCCCATGAGCAGTTCTTC

v_call: TRBV11-1
j_call: TRBJ2-7
d_call: TRBD1
clone_size: few
cdr3_aa: CASSHWTGNYNEQYF
cdr3_nt: TGTGCCAGCAGCCACTGGACAGGGAATTACAATGAGCAGTACTTC

v_call: TRBV5-1
j_call: TRBJ1-2
d_call: -
clone_size: -
cdr3_aa: CASSRSQAGPDGYTF
cdr3_nt: TGCGCCAGCAGCCGTTCCCAGGCGGGGCCCGATGGCTACACCTTC

v_call: TRBV29-1
j_call: TRBJ1-2
d_call: -
clone_size: -
cdr3_aa: CSVGSGQSSGYTF
cdr3_nt: TGCAGCGTTGGGTCAGGACAATCCTCTGGCTACACCTTC